This paragraph reports one T cell receptor (beta chain). No antigen is known for it. Template switching supplied a universal primer site; unique molecular identifiers were carried on the cDNA. One entry per CDR3 protein, called by TCRdb with MiXCR from the 5' RACE reads. The sample lists 200,000 to 250,000 distinct CDR3 sequences, under 10% seen once, with 1.9% in the top ten. The sample originates from a study of identical twins. Overall study results and limits: There is a chance that invariant MAIT and iNKT cells partially muddied zero-insertion analyses. Out-of-frame sharing of TCR alpha in monozygotic twins was underestimated by models.

J lost 9 bases, V lost 0 bases, and 2 bases had no gene match. From germline, CDR1 is KGHDR and CDR2 SFDVKD. The CDR3 runs 14 residues. Another study also made use of these data, one on yellow fever vaccine responses in identical twins.

The V call is TRBV24-1, the J call TRBJ2-1; 9 bases are shared with TRBD2. Sequencing was carried out using memory (CD45RO+) T cells sorted from blood. The sequence was obtained from a young woman in good health. The CDR3: CATSDLLSGSEQFF. The DNA of the CDR3 is TGTGCCACCAGTGATTTGCTTAGCGGGAGTGAGCAGTTCTTC.